This T cell receptor beta chain comes out of a study of T cells after yellow fever vaccination (dated by TCRdb to the late 2010s). The study in broad terms: The SMART-Seq v4 Ultra Low Input RNA kit was used to prepare libraries from fractions with low cell numbers. The cohort comprised two healthy male donors, one aged 18 to 29 and one aged 30 to 40 years. Bulk PBMC replicates and cell subsets were isolated from blood drawn at multiple timepoints before and after both primary and secondary immunization. To follow T-cell clones before and after both primary and booster YFV17D yellow fever vaccination, bulk TCR alpha and beta repertoires underwent longitudinal sequencing. General conclusions and limits of the study: Compared with the primary T-cell response, the secondary T-cell response was faster but weaker, reaching its peak on day 5 rather than on day 15. FACS-sorted repertoires could contain abundant contaminating clonotypes from the bulk population, so computational filtering was required. A small share of clonotypes occurred in both CD4 and CD8 compartments, likely arising from convergent recombination. Because only two donors were included in the study, the extent to which the findings can be generalized is limited. Most clones expanded after primary vaccination were re-detected after the booster (96% of CD4 and around 88% of CD8), suggesting broad memory maintenance.

The treatment or condition label, read with the paper, signifies: live attenuated yellow fever vaccine strain. PBMCs were isolated from peripheral blood using a standard Ficoll-Paque protocol. Dynabeads CD4 and CD8 positive selection kits were used to isolate CD4 and CD8 T-cell fractions. TriZol was used to extract RNA from bulk PBMCs, from CD4 and CD8 fractions, and from dextramer-positive and dextramer-negative fractions. TCRdb lists the instrument as Illumina NovaSeq 6000. TCR cDNA was synthesized by 5'RACE template switching, through which a universal primer site and unique molecular identifiers were introduced. Priming of cDNA synthesis was performed from both the TCR alpha and TCR beta constant segments. Library amplification used two PCR steps, and the second PCR step added sample barcodes and sequencing adapters. Sequencing of libraries was performed on Illumina HiSeq 2500 (2x100 bp) or NovaSeq (2x150 bp). For the original study's pipeline: Reads were demultiplexed and collapsed into UMI consensus sequences with MIGEC, and V(D)J alignment was performed with MiXCR. Clonotypes responding to the vaccine were identified with edgeR on replicate PBMC samples, with the criteria of FDR below 0.01 and a log2 fold change above 5 up to day 15. Each bulk clonotype was labeled CD4 or CD8 based on which sequenced repertoire, CD4 or CD8, contained the clonotype at higher abundance. Using fastp at Q25 and MiXCR, TCRdb reprocessed the public reads and kept productive beta chains. Each record represents a unique CDR3 protein, reported with the most common genes and DNA among its rows. The V and J calls and clone size are TCRdb's, not the authors'. Present in this sample are 200,000 to 250,000 distinct CDR3 sequences, approximately 3.3% of which were seen just once. Of the sample, roughly 3.2% is held by the ten largest clones.

Unmatched junction bases come to 4, with V trimmed by 3 bases and J by 4 bases. From its cysteine to its phenylalanine, the CDR3 spans 15 amino acids. The sequence is cut down to CDR3 DNA, 45 bases in frame from base 1. CDR1 MGHDK and CDR2 SYGVNS were looked up in the germline V gene. This clonotype turned up a few times. Its antigen is unknown. Within one base of it there is no much larger clone, and no base qualities were kept. The clonotype originates from a man between 18 and 35 years old who received the YFV17D yellow fever vaccine. The rearrangement combines TRBV25-1 with TRBJ2-3, with 10 bases aligning to TRBD1. Sequencing was performed on CD4+ T cells sorted from PBMCs, taken 10 days after the yellow fever booster vaccination. CDR3 sequence: CASSDDRGRSDTQYF. DNA sequence: TGTGCCAGCAGTGACGACAGGGGGCGGTCAGATACGCAGTATTTT.